What follows describes a single T cell receptor (beta chain). Original processing notes: Reference gene primer amplification yielded estimated nucleated cell counts. Profiled with immunoSEQ multiplex PCR; TCRdb holds only in-frame clones, not every one. That table supplies the V and J calls and clone size; D and trimming were determined from the DNA. The profile shows more than 65,000 clones, 65% to 85% of them singletons. This specimen belongs to a study of blood T cell repertoires in COVID-19. Study-level background: Researchers got acute and convalescent COVID-19 samples from the United States, Italy and Spain. Sources were T cells, B-cell-depleted T cells, or PBMCs; the material itself was cDNA or gDNA.

CDR3 length: 14 residues. The V and J ends lost 4 bases and 2 bases respectively, with 11 bases between them. Germline-derived CDR1 and CDR2 are SGHRS and YFSETQ. The chain employs TRBV5-1 and TRBJ2-3; D is uncertain. The sequenced material came from peripheral blood. This TCR was sampled from a man aged 50 or older with acute or convalescent COVID-19. In nucleotides, the CDR3 is TGCGCCAGCAGCAGAGGCATTTCCACAGATACGCAGTATTTT. This sequence encodes CASSRGISTDTQYF.